The 2 T cell receptor beta chains below all came from one sample that was sequenced in a study of CD8 T cells in ankylosing spondylitis. MiXCR, applied by TCRdb to the 5' RACE reads, yields one record per CDR3 protein. Seen here are about 130,000 distinct CDR3 sequences, approximately 10% observed once, and the top ten hold more than 3%. Sequences were obtained from blood, either unsorted or a sorted T cell fraction (not recorded which). The receptor source for this set is a male donor with ankylosing spondylitis or in good health (not recorded which).

About this clonotype: A read error may explain this, as a much larger clone is one base away. The gene calls are TRBV29-1 and TRBJ2-1; 7 nucleotides align to TRBD1. This CDR3 comprises 15 residues. Germline V gives CDR1 SQVTM, CDR2 ANQGSEA. The CDR3 sequence is CTVPTGDLSYNEQFF. The CDR3 DNA sequence: TGCACCGTTCCAACAGGGGATCTATCCTACAATGAGCAGTTCTTC.

This clonotype was seen more than once but under ten times. The chain recombines TRBV24-1 with TRBJ2-1; D uncertain. The CDR3 spans 12 residues. Trimming shortened V by 9 bases and J by 0 bases, and 5 bases separated the two germline ends. Germline loops: CDR1 KGHDR, CDR2 SFDVKD. The CDR3 loop is CATASSYNEQFF. The CDR3 nucleotides are TGTGCCACCGCTAGCTCCTACAATGAGCAGTTCTTC.